The clone carrying this TCR beta chain was picked up a small number of times. What it recognizes is unknown. The sample comes from a study of shared clonotypes between healthy human individuals. Study-level results: Sequencing depth was a factor that was expected to affect clonotype sharing among donors. Non-shared clonotypes showed lower generation probabilities than clonotypes common to all four donors.

Generated by immunoSEQ multiplex PCR, the TCRdb table keeps only in-frame clones and is missing some. The table lists some 2,000,000 clones, around 95% of them singletons. The CDR3 is 15 residues long. The V gene's germline CDR1 is MGHDK and CDR2 SYGVNS. Trimming took 1 base from V and 5 from J, leaving 13 bases between them. Sequenced material: naive CD4+ T cells sorted from blood. Subset described: CD45RA+ positively selected. The chain recombines TRBV25-1 with TRBJ2-3; a weak D match, TRBD2 (5 bases). This TCR was sampled from a man aged 18 to 30 in good health. DNA of the CDR3: TGTGCCAGCAGTGAATCTGGGAGTCGCAGAGATACGCAGTATTTT. Its protein product is CASSESGSRRDTQYF.